The 31 T cell receptor beta chains in this list originate from one sample, sequenced in a study of cytomegalovirus exposure and HLA in healthy donors. PCR employed 60 Vbeta and 13 Jbeta primers. Here immunoSEQ multiplex PCR was the method, and the copy in TCRdb shows in-frame clones only, minus some. The sample includes 200,000 or so clones, roughly 80% of them seen just once. Sequences were obtained from PBMCs. These TCRs come from a man aged 25 to 45 in good health and CMV-seronegative.

The chain uses TRBV5-1 and TRBJ1-2; 7 bases are a match to TRBD1. The CDR3 sequence is 12 residues long. Germline trimming cut 3 bases from V and 8 bases from J; bases unmatched to any gene: 4. Germline lookup yields CDR1 SGHRS and CDR2 YFSETQ. The CDR3 loop is CASSSDRPGYTF. The CDR3 nucleotides read TGCGCCAGCAGCTCGGACAGGCCAGGCTACACCTTC.

The V and J genes are TRBV18 and TRBJ1-1; D is perhaps TRBD1 (6 bases). This CDR3 is built from 15 residues. CDR1 is KGHSH, CDR2 LQKENI, per germline. The V gene lost 2 bases and the J gene lost 11 bases, with 21 bases spanning the gap. Here the CDR3 DNA reads TGTGCCAGCTCACCAAACAGGGTGGGCCATAAATCGGCTTTCTTT. This encodes CASSPNRVGHKSAFF.

This chain connects TRBV9 to TRBJ2-3; the D gene is possibly TRBD1 (6 bases). Germline V lookup: CDR1 SGDLS, CDR2 YYNGEE. The CDR3 consists of 15 residues. Trimming removed 0 bases from V and 2 bases from J, with 10 bases in between. CDR3 protein: CASSVVGDNTDTQYF. The CDR3 nucleotides read TGTGCCAGCAGCGTAGTGGGGGACAACACAGATACGCAGTATTTT. The variable domain in full, completed from reference TRBV9 and TRBJ2-3, reads DSGVTQTPKHLITATGQRVTLRCSPRSGDLSVYWYQQSLDQGLQFLIQYYNGEERAKGNILERFSAQQFPDLHSELNLSSLELGDSALYFCASSVVGDNTDTQYFGPGTRLTVL.

The rearrangement links TRBV6-1 to TRBJ1-3, with 7 bases fitting TRBD1. The CDR3 loop spans 14 amino acids. The V segment lost 8 bases and the J segment 0 bases; nucleotides outside the gene matches: 4. CDR1 is MNHNS, CDR2 SASEGT, per germline. The CDR3 coding sequence is TGTGCCAGCGACCCAGGGGGCTCTGGAAACACCATATATTTT. It yields the protein CASDPGGSGNTIYF.

The V call is TRBV5-6, the J call TRBJ1-1; D remains ambiguous. Germline V gene data show CDR1 as SGHDT and CDR2 as YYEEEE. This CDR3 comprises 15 residues. V was clipped by 5 bases and J by 0 bases, with 14 bases between them. DNA for the CDR3: TGTGCCAGCAGGGTTTCGGGAGGTATGAACACTGAAGCTTTCTTT. Protein product: CASRVSGGMNTEAFF.

V is TRBV9 and J is TRBJ2-2, with D perhaps TRBD1 (5 bases). Trimming removed 4 bases at V and 6 bases at J, with 10 bases between. The CDR3 covers 13 residues. Germline CDR1 SGDLS, CDR2 YYNGEE. The CDR3 bases are TGTGCCAGCAGCCCCAGGGTGGCCGGGGAGCTGTTTTTT. This encodes CASSPRVAGELFF. Variable domain in full (rest from reference TRBV9 and TRBJ2-2): DSGVTQTPKHLITATGQRVTLRCSPRSGDLSVYWYQQSLDQGLQFLIQYYNGEERAKGNILERFSAQQFPDLHSELNLSSLELGDSALYFCASSPRVAGELFFGEGSRLTVL.

The chain links TRBV11-1 to TRBJ2-2, with TRBD2 matching 7 bases. The germline CDR1 and CDR2 sequences are SGHAT and FQDESV (reference sequence). The CDR3 spans 13 residues. Germline trimming cut 3 bases from V and 6 bases from J; bases unmatched to any gene: 1. The CDR3 DNA reads TGTGCCAGCAGCTTTGGACTAGCCGGGGAGCTGTTTTTT. As protein: CASSFGLAGELFF.

The chain uses TRBV7-8 and TRBJ1-4; 7 nucleotides align to TRBD1. Germline CDR1 is SGHVS and CDR2 is FQNEAQ. This CDR3 contains 15 residues. V trimming: 5 bases; J trimming: 6 bases; junction bases outside the gene matches: 9. CDR3 DNA sequence: TGTGCCAGCAGCCGTGACAGGGTCTCCTATGAAAAACTGTTTTTT. Residues: CASSRDRVSYEKLFF.

CDR3 in DNA: TGCGCCAGCAGCCTCAGGGGGGCGGGCACAGATACGCAGTATTTT. As protein: CASSLRGAGTDTQYF. The J gene is TRBJ2-3, the V gene TRBV5-1, with TRBD1 as a possible D gene (7 bases). Germline V gene data show CDR1 as SGHRS and CDR2 as YFSETQ. The CDR3 has 15 amino acids. Trimming shortened V by 4 bases and J by 1 base, and 13 bases separated the two germline ends.

The chain uses TRBV14 and TRBJ2-7; 9 bases agree with TRBD1. After removal of 6 bases from V and 3 bases from J, the junction contained 3 bases not matched to a gene. CDR1 is SGHDN and CDR2 is FVKESK in the germline V gene. The CDR3 is 13 amino acids. CDR3 in amino acids: CASRGQGIYEQYF. The CDR3 nucleotides read TGTGCCAGCAGGGGACAGGGAATCTACGAGCAGTACTTC.

The rearrangement uses TRBV5-1 and TRBJ1-6; 9 bases line up with TRBD1. The CDR3 is made up of 16 amino acids. J gave up 8 bases and V 4 bases, and 10 bases lay outside the gene matches. CDR1 and CDR2 from the germline V gene are SGHRS and YFSETQ. Written as DNA, the CDR3 is TGCGCCAGCAGCGCAGCAAACAGGGGGCGCGATTCACCCCTCCACTTT. This translates into CASSAANRGRDSPLHF.

The rearrangement uses TRBV6-6 and TRBJ2-5; D is perhaps TRBD2 (5 bases). Between the trimmed V and J ends, which lost 7 bases and 6 bases, there was a span of 12 bases. The CDR3 runs to 12 residues. Germline V gene data show CDR1 as MNHNY and CDR2 as SVGAGI (reference sequence). CDR3 loop: CASTPEGKTQYF. In nucleotides, the CDR3 is TGTGCCAGCACTCCAGAGGGAAAGACCCAGTACTTC.

The chain carries TRBV18 and TRBJ1-3; D is uncertain. The CDR3 consists of 14 residues. The V and J ends lost 5 bases and 8 bases respectively, with 16 bases between them. Germline CDR1 is KGHSH and CDR2 is LQKENI. The CDR3 DNA is TGTGCCAGCTCAGCTCAGGCCGGAGCGGACACCATATATTTT. Translation gives CASSAQAGADTIYF.

V and J are TRBV11-2 and TRBJ1-3; 10 bases align to TRBD1. The germline V gene has CDR1 SGHAT and CDR2 FQNNGV. The CDR3 covers 15 residues. J was trimmed by 7 bases and V by 2 bases; bases with no gene match: 5. CDR3 coding DNA: TGTGCCAGCAGCTTAACCGGGACAGGGGTTAACACCATATATTTT. It codes for CASSLTGTGVNTIYF.

CDR3 DNA: TGTGCCTCTGGACAGCAGGGCGGAGAAAAACTGTTTTTT. This sequence encodes CASGQQGGEKLFF. This chain links TRBV19 with TRBJ1-4; a weak D match, TRBD1 (6 bases). Germline-derived CDR1 and CDR2 are LNHDA and SQIVND (reference sequence). There are 13 residues in the CDR3. Trimming removed 11 bases from V and 8 bases from J, with 18 bases in between.

J is TRBJ2-3 and V is TRBV2; maybe TRBD2 (5 bases). V was shortened by 8 bases and J by 7 bases, with 13 bases between the two germline ends. CDR3 length equals 12 residues. Germline V gene data show CDR1 as SNHLY and CDR2 as FYNNEI. This CDR3 is CASAAGMNTQYF. The CDR3 coding sequence is TGTGCCAGCGCCGCGGGTATGAATACGCAGTATTTT.

The chain links TRBV19 to TRBJ2-7; 7 bases align to TRBD1. CDR1 is LNHDA and CDR2 is SQIVND in the germline V gene (reference sequence). The CDR3 loop spans 15 amino acids. Trimming cost V 3 bases and J 1 base; bases outside gene matches: 6. The DNA for the CDR3 is TGTGCCAGTAGTATCACCCCGGGACAGTCCTACGAGCAGTACTTC. Amino acids: CASSITPGQSYEQYF. The variable domain in full, with the rest retrieved from reference TRBV19 and TRBJ2-7, is DGGITQSPKYLFRKEGQNVTLSCEQNLNHDAMYWYRQDPGQGLRLIYYSQIVNDFQKGDIAEGYSVSREKKESFPLTVTSAQKNPTAFYLCASSITPGQSYEQYFGPGTRLTVT.

The chain has TRBV29-1 and TRBJ1-2; D may be TRBD1 (6 bases). Germline values: CDR1 SQVTM, CDR2 ANQGSEA. V lost 7 bases and J lost 3, with 15 bases in between. The CDR3 is 13 residues long. The CDR3: CSAGGGRDYGYTF. DNA for the CDR3: TGCAGCGCTGGGGGGGGGCGGGACTATGGCTACACCTTC.

This clone appeared a single time. The V and J genes are TRBV7-9 and TRBJ1-2; D gene ambiguous. The CDR3 has 12 amino acids. V lost 2 bases to trimming and J lost 8 bases, with 9 bases between them. Germline V gene data show CDR1 as SEHNR and CDR2 as FQNEAQ (reference sequence). The DNA for the CDR3 is TGTGCCAGCAGCTTACGCCAGTGGGGCTACACCTTC. Translated, it gives CASSLRQWGYTF.

The rearrangement uses TRBV6-5 and TRBJ2-2, with 8 bases matching TRBD1. Germline V gene sequence: CDR1 MNHEY, CDR2 SVGAGI. J was trimmed by 3 bases and V by 0 bases; bases with no gene match: 3. The CDR3 totals 16 residues. The CDR3 is CASSYSGTGHTGELFF. Here the CDR3 DNA reads TGTGCCAGCAGTTACTCCGGGACAGGACACACCGGGGAGCTGTTTTTT.

For the CDR3, the DNA is TGTGCCAGCGGGACAGGGACGATAATAGGGGAAAAACTGTTTTTT. This translates into CASGTGTIIGEKLFF. The rearrangement uses TRBV2 and TRBJ1-4, with 9 nucleotides matching TRBD1. CDR1 is SNHLY and CDR2 is FYNNEI in the germline V gene. The CDR3 loop spans 15 amino acids. The trim removed 8 bases at V and 8 bases at J, leaving 12 bases unmatched.

The rearrangement uses TRBV7-9 and TRBJ1-2; D unresolved. Trimming pared 4 bases from V and 4 bases from J, leaving 7 bases between. The CDR3 is 12 residues long. Germline CDR1 is SEHNR and CDR2 is FQNEAQ (reference sequence). The CDR3 bases are TGTGCCAGCAGCTACTCCATCTATGGCTACACCTTC. Its translation is CASSYSIYGYTF.

The rearrangement links TRBV29-1 to TRBJ2-7; 9 bases align to TRBD2. Trimming at V came to 0 bases and at J to 2 bases, leaving 5 bases not matched to a gene. The CDR3 runs 15 residues. Germline V lookup: CDR1 SQVTM, CDR2 ANQGSEA. The CDR3 loop reads CSVEDHSGGPYEQYF. In nucleotides, the CDR3 is TGCAGCGTTGAAGATCATAGCGGGGGACCCTACGAGCAGTACTTC.

This clone was picked up a small number of times. The V call is TRBV28, the J call TRBJ2-7; the match to TRBD2 covers 8 bases. J lost 0 bases, V lost 8 bases, and 3 bases had no gene match. Germline assignment: CDR1 MDHEN and CDR2 SYDVKM. The CDR3 is 13 amino acids. The CDR3 DNA follows: TGTGCCAGCCTTCGGGGGGGCTCCTACGAGCAGTACTTC. Its translation is CASLRGGSYEQYF.

The rearrangement links TRBV5-6 to TRBJ1-1; 9 nucleotides agree with TRBD1. The germline V gene has CDR1 SGHDT and CDR2 YYEEEE. The ends lost 5 bases at V and 3 bases at J; junction bases unmatched: 8. The CDR3 runs to 15 residues. CDR3 region: CASSRGTGLDTEAFF. CDR3 bases: TGTGCCAGCAGTCGGGGGACAGGGCTCGACACTGAAGCTTTCTTT.

This chain links TRBV27 with TRBJ2-3; D is possibly TRBD2 (6 bases). Between the trimmed V and J ends, which lost 6 bases and 2 bases, there was a span of 15 bases. The CDR3 is made up of 15 amino acids. CDR1 is MNHEY, CDR2 SMNVEV, per germline (reference sequence). CDR3 loop: CASSLGGTFTDTQYF. CDR3 sequence (DNA): TGTGCCAGCAGCTTGGGCGGGACTTTCACAGATACGCAGTATTTT.

This clone was seen only once. The chain joins TRBV13 to TRBJ2-7; TRBD1 aligns across 8 bases. This CDR3 is built from 13 residues. Germline-derived CDR1 and CDR2 are PRHDT and FYEKMQ (reference sequence). J lost 3 bases, V lost 3 bases, and 1 base had no gene match. The CDR3 sequence is CASSLDRDYEQYF. The CDR3, as DNA: TGTGCCAGCAGCTTGGACAGGGACTACGAGCAGTACTTC.

The sample holds one count of this clone. The V call is TRBV20-1, the J call TRBJ2-3, with a tentative D call TRBD1 (6 bases). V was clipped by 5 bases and J by 6 bases, with 9 bases between them. Germline-derived CDR1 and CDR2 are DFQATT and SNEGSKA (reference sequence). The CDR3 runs to 11 residues. The CDR3 loop is CSADTGDTQYF. CDR3 sequence (DNA): TGCAGTGCTGATACAGGGGATACGCAGTATTTT.

The chain is built from TRBV5-1 and TRBJ2-1; a possible D gene is TRBD2 (5 bases). Germline V gene lookup returns CDR1 SGHRS and CDR2 YFSETQ. V was clipped by 0 bases and J by 0 bases, with 10 bases between them. The CDR3 spans 16 residues. CDR3 in amino acids: CASSLGGSSSYNEQFF. The CDR3 DNA follows: TGCGCCAGCAGCTTGGGCGGGTCCAGCTCCTACAATGAGCAGTTCTTC.

As to this clone: An end of the junction differs from the germline gene, which may be a read error. The J gene is TRBJ2-5, the V gene TRBV7-7, with TRBD1 identical over 7 bases. The CDR3 loop spans 15 amino acids. Germline-derived CDR1 and CDR2 are SSHAT and FNYEAQ (reference sequence). CDR3 nucleotides: TGTGCTAGCAGCTTGTCAGGGGGATTCCAAGAGACCCAGTACTTC. This codes for CASSLSGGFQETQYF.

The gene calls are TRBV5-1 and TRBJ2-2; 9 bases map to TRBD1. Germline V gene data show CDR1 as SGHRS and CDR2 as YFSETQ. Germline trimming cut 1 base from V and 4 bases from J; bases unmatched to any gene: 2. CDR3 length equals 15 residues. This CDR3 reads CASSLWTGATGELFF. The DNA of the CDR3 is TGCGCCAGCAGCTTGTGGACAGGGGCCACCGGGGAGCTGTTTTTT.